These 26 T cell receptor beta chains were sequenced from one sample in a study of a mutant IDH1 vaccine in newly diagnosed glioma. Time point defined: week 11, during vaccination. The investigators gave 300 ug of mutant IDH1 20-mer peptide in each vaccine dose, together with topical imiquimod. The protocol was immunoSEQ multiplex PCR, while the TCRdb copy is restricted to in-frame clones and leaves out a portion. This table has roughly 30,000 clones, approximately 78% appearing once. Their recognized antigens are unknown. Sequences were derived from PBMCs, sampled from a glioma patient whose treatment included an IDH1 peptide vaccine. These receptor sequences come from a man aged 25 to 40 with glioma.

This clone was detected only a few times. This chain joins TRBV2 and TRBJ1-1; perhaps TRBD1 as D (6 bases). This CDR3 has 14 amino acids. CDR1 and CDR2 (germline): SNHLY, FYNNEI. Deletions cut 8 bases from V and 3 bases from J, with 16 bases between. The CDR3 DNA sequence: TGTGCCAGCGCCTTAGACAGGATCGACACTGAAGCTTTCTTT. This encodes CASALDRIDTEAFF.

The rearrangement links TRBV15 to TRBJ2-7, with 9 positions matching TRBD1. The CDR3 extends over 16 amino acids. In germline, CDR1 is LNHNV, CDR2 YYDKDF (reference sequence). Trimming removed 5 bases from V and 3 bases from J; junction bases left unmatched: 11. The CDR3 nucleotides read TGTGCCACCAGCGAACTTTCCGGGACAGGGTTCTACGAGCAGTACTTC. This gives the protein CATSELSGTGFYEQYF.

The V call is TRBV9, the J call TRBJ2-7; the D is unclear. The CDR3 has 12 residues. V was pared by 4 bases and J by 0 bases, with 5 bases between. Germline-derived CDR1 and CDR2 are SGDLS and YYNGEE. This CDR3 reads CASSTSSYEQYF. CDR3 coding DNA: TGTGCCAGCAGCACGAGCTCCTACGAGCAGTACTTC. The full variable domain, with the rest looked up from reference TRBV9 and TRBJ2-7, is DSGVTQTPKHLITATGQRVTLRCSPRSGDLSVYWYQQSLDQGLQFLIQYYNGEERAKGNILERFSAQQFPDLHSELNLSSLELGDSALYFCASSTSSYEQYFGPGTRLTVT.

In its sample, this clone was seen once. CDR3 region: CARSLALSESKYEQYF. The DNA of the CDR3 is TGTGCCAGAAGCTTGGCCTTGTCAGAAAGTAAGTACGAGCAGTACTTC. The chain links TRBV5-3 to TRBJ2-7, with D unresolved. TRBV5-3 is noted as an ORF with a role that remains uncertain. The CDR3 runs 16 residues. Trimming pared 0 bases from V and 4 bases from J, leaving 17 bases between.

The CDR3 spells CASSLGEAGEAFF. Written as DNA, the CDR3 is TGTGCCAGCAGCTTAGGGGAGGCCGGAGAAGCTTTCTTT. The genes are TRBV7-3 and TRBJ1-1; no reliable D call. V was pared by 2 bases and J by 8 bases, with 12 bases between. The CDR3 covers 13 residues. Germline V CDR1 and CDR2: SGHTA, FQGTGA.

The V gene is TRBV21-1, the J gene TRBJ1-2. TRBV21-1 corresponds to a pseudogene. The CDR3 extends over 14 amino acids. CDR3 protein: CASSKKGAGYGYTF. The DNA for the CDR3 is TGTGCCAGCAGCAAAAAAGGGGCGGGCTATGGCTACACCTTC.

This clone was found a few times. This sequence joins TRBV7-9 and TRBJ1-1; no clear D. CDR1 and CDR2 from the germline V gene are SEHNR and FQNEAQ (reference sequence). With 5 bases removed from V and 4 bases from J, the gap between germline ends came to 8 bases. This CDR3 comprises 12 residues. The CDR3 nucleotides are TGTGCCAGCAGCACCGGATCCACTGAAGCTTTCTTT. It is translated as CASSTGSTEAFF.

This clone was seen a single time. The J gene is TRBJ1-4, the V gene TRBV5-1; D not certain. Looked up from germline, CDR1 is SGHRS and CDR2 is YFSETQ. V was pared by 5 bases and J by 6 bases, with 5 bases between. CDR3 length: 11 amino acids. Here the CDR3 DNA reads TGCGCCAGCAGTCGGGATGAAAAACTGTTTTTT. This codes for CASSRDEKLFF.

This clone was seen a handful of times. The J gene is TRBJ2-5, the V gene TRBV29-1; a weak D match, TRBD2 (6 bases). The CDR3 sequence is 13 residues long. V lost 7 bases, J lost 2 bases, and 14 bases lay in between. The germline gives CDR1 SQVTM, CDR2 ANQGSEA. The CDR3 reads CSDDSGTQETQYF. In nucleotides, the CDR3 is TGCAGCGATGATTCCGGGACTCAAGAGACCCAGTACTTC.

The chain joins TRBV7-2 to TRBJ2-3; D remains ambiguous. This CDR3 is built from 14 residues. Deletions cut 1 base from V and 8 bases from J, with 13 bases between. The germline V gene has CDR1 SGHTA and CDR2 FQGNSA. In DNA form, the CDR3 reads TGTGCCAGCAGCTTAGAAGACCGGTCGGGTACGCAGTATTTT. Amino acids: CASSLEDRSGTQYF.

The CDR3 DNA reads as TGTGCCAGCAGCCCAGACCGAAACCTTGGCACCGGGGAGCTGTTTTTT. Amino acids: CASSPDRNLGTGELFF. V is TRBV5-4 and J is TRBJ2-2; D not resolved. CDR3 length equals 16 residues. The germline V gene has CDR1 SGHNT and CDR2 YYREEE (reference sequence). V was cut by 4 bases and J by 4 bases, with 17 bases left in between.

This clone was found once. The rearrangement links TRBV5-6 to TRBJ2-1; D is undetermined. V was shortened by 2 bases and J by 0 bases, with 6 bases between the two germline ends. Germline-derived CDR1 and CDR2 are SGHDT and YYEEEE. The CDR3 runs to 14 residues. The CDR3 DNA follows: TGTGCCAGCAGCTTACTGAGCTCCTACAATGAGCAGTTCTTC. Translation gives CASSLLSSYNEQFF.

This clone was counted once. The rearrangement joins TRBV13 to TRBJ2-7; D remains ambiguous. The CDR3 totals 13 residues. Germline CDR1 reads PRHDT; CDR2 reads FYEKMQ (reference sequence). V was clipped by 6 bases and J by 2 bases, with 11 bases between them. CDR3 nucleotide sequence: TGTGCCAGCAGTCTGCGTGGCCCCTACGAGCAGTACTTC. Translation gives CASSLRGPYEQYF. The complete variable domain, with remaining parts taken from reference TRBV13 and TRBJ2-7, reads AAGVIQSPRHLIKEKRETATLKCYPIPRHDTVYWYQQGPGQDPQFLISFYEKMQSDKGSIPDRFSAQQFSDYHSELNMSSLELGDSALYFCASSLRGPYEQYFGPGTRLTVT.

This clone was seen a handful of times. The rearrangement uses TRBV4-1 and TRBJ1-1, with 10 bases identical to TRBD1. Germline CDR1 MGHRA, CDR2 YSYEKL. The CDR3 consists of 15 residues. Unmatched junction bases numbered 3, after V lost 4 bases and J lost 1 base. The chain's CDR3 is CASSLGQGENTEAFF. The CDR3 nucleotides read TGCGCCAGCAGCCTAGGACAGGGGGAGAACACTGAAGCTTTCTTT.

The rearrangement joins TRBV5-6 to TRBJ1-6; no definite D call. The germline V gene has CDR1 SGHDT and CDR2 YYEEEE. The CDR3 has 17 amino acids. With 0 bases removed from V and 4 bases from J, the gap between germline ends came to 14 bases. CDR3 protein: CASSLEAGIGYNSPLHF. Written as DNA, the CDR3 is TGTGCCAGCAGCTTGGAGGCTGGAATTGGATATAATTCACCCCTCCACTTT.

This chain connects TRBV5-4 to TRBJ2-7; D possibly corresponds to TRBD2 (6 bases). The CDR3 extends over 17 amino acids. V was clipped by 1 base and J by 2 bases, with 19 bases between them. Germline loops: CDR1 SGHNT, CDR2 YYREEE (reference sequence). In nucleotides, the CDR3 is TGTGCCAGCAGCTTGTATAGTTTGGGAGGCATGACCTACGAGCAGTACTTC. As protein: CASSLYSLGGMTYEQYF.

CDR3 in amino acids: CASSQVSYDRGETQYF. CDR3 bases: TGCGCCAGCAGCCAAGTATCGTATGACAGGGGGGAGACCCAGTACTTC. V gene TRBV4-1 combines with J gene TRBJ2-5, with 9 positions matching TRBD1. V shed 1 base and J 5 bases; nucleotides not matched to a gene: 8. This CDR3 is built from 16 residues. Germline CDR1 reads MGHRA; CDR2 reads YSYEKL.

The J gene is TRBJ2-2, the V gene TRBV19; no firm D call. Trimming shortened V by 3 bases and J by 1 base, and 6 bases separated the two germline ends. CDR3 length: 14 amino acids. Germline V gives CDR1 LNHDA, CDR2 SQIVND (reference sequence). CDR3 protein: CASSINLNTGELFF. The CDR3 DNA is TGTGCCAGTAGTATTAACTTGAACACCGGGGAGCTGTTTTTT.

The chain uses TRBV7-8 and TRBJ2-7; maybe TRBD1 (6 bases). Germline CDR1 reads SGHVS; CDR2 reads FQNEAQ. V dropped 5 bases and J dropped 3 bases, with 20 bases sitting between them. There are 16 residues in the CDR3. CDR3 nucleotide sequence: TGTGCCAGCAGCCCCCTTCTTAACAGGGCCCACTACGAGCAGTACTTC. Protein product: CASSPLLNRAHYEQYF.

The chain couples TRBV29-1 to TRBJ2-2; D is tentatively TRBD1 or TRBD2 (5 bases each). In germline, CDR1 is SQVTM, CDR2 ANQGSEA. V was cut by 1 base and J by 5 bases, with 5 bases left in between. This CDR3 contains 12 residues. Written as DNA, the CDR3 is TGCAGCGTTGAAGGGGGGACCGGGGAGCTGTTTTTT. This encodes CSVEGGTGELFF.

The CDR3 coding sequence is TGTGCCAGCAGCCTGGACGGGGTAAGAGAGACCCAGTACTTC. It is translated as CASSLDGVRETQYF. The rearrangement joins TRBV2 to TRBJ2-5; a weak D match, TRBD2 (5 bases). The ends were cut back, 6 bases at V and 4 bases at J, with 15 bases in the middle. There are 14 residues in the CDR3. In germline, CDR1 is SNHLY, CDR2 FYNNEI.

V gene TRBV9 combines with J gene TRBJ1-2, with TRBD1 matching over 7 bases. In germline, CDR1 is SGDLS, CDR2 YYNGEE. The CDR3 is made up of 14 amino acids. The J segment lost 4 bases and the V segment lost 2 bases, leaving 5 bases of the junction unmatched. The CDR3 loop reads CASSVGTATYGYTF. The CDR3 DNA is TGTGCCAGCAGCGTTGGGACAGCCACCTATGGCTACACCTTC.

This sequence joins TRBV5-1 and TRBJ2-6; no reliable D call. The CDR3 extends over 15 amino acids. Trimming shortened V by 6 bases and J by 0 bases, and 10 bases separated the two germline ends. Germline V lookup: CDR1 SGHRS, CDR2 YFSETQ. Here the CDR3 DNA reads TGCGCCAGCACCGCCGCCGCCTCTGGGGCCAACGTCCTGACTTTC. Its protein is CASTAAASGANVLTF.

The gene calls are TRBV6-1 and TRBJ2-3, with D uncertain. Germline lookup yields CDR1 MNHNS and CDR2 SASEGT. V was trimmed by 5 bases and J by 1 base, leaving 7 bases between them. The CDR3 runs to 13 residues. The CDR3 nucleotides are TGTGCCAGCAGTAACAGCCGCACAGATACGCAGTATTTT. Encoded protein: CASSNSRTDTQYF.

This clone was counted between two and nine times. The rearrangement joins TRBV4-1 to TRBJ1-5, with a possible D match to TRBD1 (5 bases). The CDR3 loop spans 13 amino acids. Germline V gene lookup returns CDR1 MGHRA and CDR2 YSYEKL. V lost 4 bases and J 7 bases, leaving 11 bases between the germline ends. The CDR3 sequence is CASSPSRGQPQHF. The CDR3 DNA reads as TGCGCCAGCAGCCCATCTCGGGGGCAGCCCCAGCATTTT.

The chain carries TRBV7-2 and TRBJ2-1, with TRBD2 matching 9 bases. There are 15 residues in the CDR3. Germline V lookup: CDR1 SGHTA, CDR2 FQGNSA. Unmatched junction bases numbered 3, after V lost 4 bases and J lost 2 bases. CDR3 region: CASSSLAGPYNEQFF. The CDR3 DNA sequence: TGTGCCAGCAGCTCGCTAGCGGGGCCCTACAATGAGCAGTTCTTC.